This entry is about one T cell receptor (beta chain). Its antigen specificity is not known. No quality values exist for individual bases; no much larger clone is one base distant. The cohort consisted of some 670 healthy bone marrow donors. Cohort members were all nominally healthy when sampled, although unrecorded immune exposures were likely present. The donor tested CMV seronegative and was one of the 352 seronegative cohort members. A peripheral blood sample was provided by each donor, and peripheral blood mononuclear cells were used for TCR beta sequencing. The Qiagen DNeasy Blood Extraction Kit was used to extract genomic DNA from the blood cell samples. The data derive from a study of cytomegalovirus exposure and HLA in healthy donors (dated by TCRdb to between 2016 and 2019). In the study overall: In an earlier analysis of some 550 of the donors, under 300 Gb of sequence data and approximately 120 million unique TCR beta sequences from roughly 200 million T cells were reported. An early release covering roughly 580 HLA-typed donors comprised about 320 gigabases of sequencing data and roughly 85 million unique TCR sequences. The genetic ancestry cluster associated with self-reported Caucasian donors included about 84% of the approximately 400 genotyped donors. The study aimed to test whether cataloging public T cell receptors could reveal signatures of past pathogen exposure. The study profiled the T cell repertoires of 550 to 700 subjects by immunosequencing and related them to cytomegalovirus serostatus. A separate validation cohort of 90 to 150 different subjects was used in addition to the approximately 640-subject first cohort. The study combined high-throughput TCR immunosequencing, statistical association of individual TCRs with disease status, and machine learning to predict cytomegalovirus infection status. A later analysis re-analyzed previously published TCR beta repertoires from about 600 donors and added high-resolution HLA genotyping to study TCR occurrence patterns. In the later analysis, no new phenotypic data were used to find candidate immune exposures; instead, reliance was placed on TCR beta sequences and their occurrence across donors. In an earlier analysis of roughly 540 of the donors, high-throughput TCR beta sequencing was used to judge whether each TCR beta V gene segment behaved as functional or pseudogenic. Alongside the repertoire data, information on donor age, sex, ethnicity and CMV serostatus was compiled. A later genetic analysis took genome-wide SNP genotypes for about 55% of the 666 donors and used that subset as a discovery cohort. Every repertoire in the discovery cohort had been generated on one and the same sequencing platform. HLA typing included class I and class II loci at four-digit resolution. The number of typed donors differed by locus: about 620-630 for A, B, C, DRB1 and DQB1; 522 for DQA1; over 600 for DPA1; and about 470 for DPB1. About five DR-DQ haplotypes were treated as single units for association and clustering because of strong linkage in the cohort. Among about 390 genotyped donors of the cohort, an average of roughly 240,000 unique TCR beta nucleotide sequences were sequenced per donor, roughly 18% of them non-productive. Results and caveats for the whole study, not just this receptor: Assigning TCR associations to individual alleles was difficult when HLA alleles, especially DR and DQ, strongly co-occurred. In this cohort, only TCR beta chains were sequenced, and detectable features were limited by the absence of alpha or paired-chain data. The sequencing pipeline was judged likely to have produced a cluster of highly shared sequence variants as a technical artifact. Specific HLA alleles were associated with 15,000 to 20,000 TCR beta sequences at a false discovery rate of 0.05 in a later analysis. For the cohort, immune exposure information was limited to CMV serostatus. According to a later analysis, most CMV-associated TCR beta chains appeared to be HLA-restricted, and the HLA associations seemed to be driven largely by CMV exposure. HLA typing was unavailable for some donors at each locus, so association tests used only the typed subset. A few of the identified cytomegalovirus-associated TCR beta chains were confirmed in vitro to be specific for cytomegalovirus antigens. In a later genetic analysis, a missense DCLRE1C variant was associated with V-gene and J-gene trimming of TCR beta chains, and the association was replicated in an independent cohort. The 87-base-pair reads could not distinguish some IMGT-functional V segments, including TRBV6-2 and TRBV6-3, so those segments were excluded. The study listed 150 to 200 TCR beta chains as associated with cytomegalovirus. The earlier analysis of nearly 600 of the donors excluded some 16 rarely observed V segments, including chromosome 9 orphons, because counts were too low. In an earlier analysis of 587 of the donors, most TCR beta V segments were observed in productive rearrangements about 87% or about 30% of the time, broadly matching IMGT annotations. Sequencing depth was assumed to be roughly uniform across donors in the presence/absence analyses, though that assumption may not hold. According to the authors, the approach could potentially be generalized to other disease states and immunological phenotypes. Several of the top co-occurrence clusters appeared to be linked to parvovirus B19, influenza, CMV and Epstein-Barr virus, according to a later analysis. The classifier was reported to diagnose cytomegalovirus status with high specificity and sensitivity in both the original cohort and the validation cohort. In a later genetic analysis, fewer N-insertions in productive TCRs were reported among donors in an Asian-associated ancestry cluster than the approximately 670-donor mean. A further reported finding was that TCR beta sequences accurately predicted the HLA-A and HLA-B alleles for most subjects in the first cohort. A later analysis found that HLA-associated TCR beta chains were more clonally expanded and had lower generation probabilities than equally common non-associated chains. Correlated functional status among segregating V segments might be attributable to linkage disequilibrium, but an unknown experimental factor could not be ruled out. In a later analysis, TCR association rates were found to vary across HLA loci, with the most associated TCRs seen for DRB1 alleles and the fewest for HLA-C alleles. Most TCR sequences were seen in very few donors, while some public TCRs were found in many individuals.

Trimming at the junction amounts to 6 bases on V and 5 bases on J, and the germline ends lie 10 bases apart. CDR1 and CDR2 are read off the germline V gene (reference sequence) as MNHNY and SVGAGI. The CDR3 measures 12 amino acids from cysteine to phenylalanine. Solely the CDR3 DNA is kept, with 36 bases framed from the first base. To prepare the library, the immunoSEQ multiplex PCR assay was applied. For the multiplex PCR, a mixture combining 60 forward primers for TCR Vbeta segments and 13 reverse primers for TCR Jbeta segments was used. A multiplex PCR assay on genomic DNA amplified the CDR3 region of rearranged TCR beta genes. The Illumina HiSeq System was used to sequence the amplified TCR beta libraries as 87-base-pair reads. Per the original workflow: A later analysis counted about 80 million unique TCR beta chains across the 550 to 700 repertoires, and about 10 million of these chains were shared by at least two donors. A nearest-neighbor algorithm error-corrected the raw reads and collapsed the reads into unique sequences, merging closely related sequences to remove PCR and sequencing errors. V, D and J gene segments were assigned by aligning CDR3 sequences to IMGT reference sequences. For a sequence to be retained, at least a six-nucleotide match to both a V gene segment and a J gene segment was required. A rearrangement counted as productive if the CDR3 had no stop codons and remained in frame with V and J, and every other rearrangement counted as non-productive. CDR3 was defined by IMGT convention, running from the second conserved V-encoded cysteine to the conserved J-encoded phenylalanine. The earlier analysis of 500 to 750 of the donors excluded any sequence lacking an unambiguous match to a single V gene segment. An earlier analysis of fewer than 750 of the donors classified V segments as functional when productive rearrangements were above 56.7% and as segregating when the standard deviation between donors was above 5%. A statistical classification framework was developed to diagnose cytomegalovirus status using the catalog of TCR beta chain sequences. A later analysis assigned V and J genes by comparing TCR nucleotide sequences with IMGT/GENE-DB human TR gene sequences. The TCRdist pipeline was used in a later analysis to assign CDR3 sequences and most-parsimonious VDJ recombination scenarios. In a later analysis, each TCR beta chain was defined by its CDR3 amino acid sequence together with its V-gene family, and reads without a unique V-gene family were excluded. As a way to deal with suspected cross-contamination and a sequencing artifact, a later analysis dropped nearly 600 nucleotide sequences that were highly shared and had low generation probability. For each public chain, a later analysis derived a clonal expansion index from normalized ranks of inferred template counts within each repertoire. In a later analysis, generation probabilities were computed using a VDJ recombination model fitted to out-of-frame rearrangements, and the results were checked against IGoR. In a later analysis, TCR-TCR, TCR-HLA and TCR-CMV co-occurrence was scored with hypergeometric tests, and a repertoire-size bias correction was applied to TCR pairs. False discovery rates were estimated in a later analysis by permuting HLA or CMV assignments 20 times. In a later analysis, co-occurring TCRs were grouped with DBSCAN, and TCRdist sequence similarity was added when clustering was performed within HLA-allele-positive subsets. Repertoires with fewer than 30,000 or more than 120,000 public chains, plus five repertoires with anomalous nucleotide sharing, were excluded from co-occurrence clustering. In its TCRdb copy, this immuneACCESS table keeps in-frame sequences only and misses some clones. Where compared with another copy, unresolved V genes explain less than half of these, and the others have no known cause. V and J calls and clone size follow that table, whereas D and trimming were derived from the DNA. The sample table shows approximately 190,000 clones, and roughly 84% are seen once. The top ten clones comprise 0.2% to 0.3% of the sample.

This TCR came from a boy younger than 18 in good health and CMV-seronegative. Here the chain combines TRBV6-6 and TRBJ1-1, with no reliable assignment of the D segment. The sequencing sample was made of PBMCs. DNA sequence: TGTGCCAGCAGGGGCCGGGAGACTGAAGCTTTCTTT. Translated, it reads CASRGRETEAFF.